Listed here is a single T cell receptor (beta chain). The sample comes from a study of T cell responses to AZD1222 COVID-19 vaccine. The CDR3 is 13 amino acids. Trimming took 1 base from V and 8 from J; bases not matched to a gene: 2. Profiling relied on immunoSEQ multiplex PCR, and the TCRdb table lists in-frame clones only, not all of them. Of roughly 160,000 clones in the sample, approximately 91% were seen once. The origin of this receptor is an adult in good health. Source: peripheral blood, taken on day 0 of AZD1222 vaccination. The chain recombines TRBV12-3 or TRBV12-4 with TRBJ2-1, with 7 bases aligning to TRBD1. As DNA, the CDR3 is TGTGCCAGCAGTTTAGGGCAGGGGGATGAGCAGTTCTTC. This gives the protein CASSLGQGDEQFF.